This T cell receptor (beta chain) was recovered during a study of T cells in Graves' hyperthyroidism and ophthalmopathy. The hyperthyroidism was newly diagnosed and had lasted under 2 months; the patients were aged 18 to 65. PBMCs stemmed from around 9.3 ml fresh peripheral blood. RNA transcripts were the template for amplifying TCR beta CDR3 regions. When the TCR CDR3 underwent first-round RT-PCR, the HTBI primer set was used. TCRdb independently ran MiXCR on the multiplex PCR reads; one entry per CDR3 protein. The sample has hundreds of thousands of distinct CDR3 sequences, 38% seen once. For this clonotype: What it binds is unknown.

Study-level results: In the blood, most expanded thyroid clonotypes above 0.001 appeared as well. Ophthalmopathy and stable hyperthyroidism were separated by a 13 V-J model.

CDR3 size: 17 residues. V lost 5 bases, J lost 0 bases, and 8 bases stayed unmatched. CDR1 is DFQATT and CDR2 is SNEGSKA in the germline V gene (reference sequence). The TCR originated in a man between 18 and 29 years old with Graves' hyperthyroidism. The J gene is TRBJ2-7, the V gene TRBV20-1; 15 bases line up with TRBD2. Sequenced input: blood. CDR3 protein: CSASGLAGGRGSYEQYF. The CDR3 DNA reads TGCAGTGCTTCGGGACTAGCGGGAGGAAGGGGCTCCTACGAGCAGTACTTC.